Below, 28 T cell receptor beta chains from the same sample are listed, as sequenced in a study of T cells in Graves' hyperthyroidism and ophthalmopathy (dated by TCRdb to the late 2010s). Library preparation was by multiplex PCR. Sequencing used an Illumina HiSeq 2000. Amplification of TCR beta CDR3 regions was carried out from RNA transcripts. The first round of RT-PCR for the TCR CDR3 was performed with the HTBI primer set and the Qiagen OneStep RT-PCR kit. The public sequencing data were trimmed at Q25 with fastp and processed into clonotypes with MiXCR by TCRdb, which kept only in-frame beta chains. CDR3 protein duplicates are merged, each entry listing the most common genes and DNA. For this sample the table gives fewer than 650,000 distinct CDR3 sequences, of which roughly 13% were detected only once. Of the sample, roughly 6.2% is held by the ten largest clones. The source material was blood. These receptors were collected from a woman aged 30 to 39 with Graves' hyperthyroidism that later progressed to Graves' ophthalmopathy.

J is TRBJ2-6 and V is TRBV19; unclear D gene. The CDR3 is 13 amino acids. Per the germline V gene, CDR1 is LNHDA and CDR2 is SQIVND (reference sequence). Trimming cost V 7 bases and J 1 base, with 5 bases left between them. Written as DNA, the CDR3 is TGTGCCAGTATCCCGTCTGGGGCCAACGTCCTGACTTTC. This sequence encodes CASIPSGANVLTF. Looking up the rest from reference TRBV19 and TRBJ2-6 gives the full variable domain: DGGITQSPKYLFRKEGQNVTLSCEQNLNHDAMYWYRQDPGQGLRLIYYSQIVNDFQKGDIAEGYSVSREKKESFPLTVTSAQKNPTAFYLCASIPSGANVLTFGAGSRLTVL.

This clonotype has ten or more counts. V gene TRBV2 combines with J gene TRBJ1-1, with no clear D. The CDR3 extends over 13 amino acids. Per the germline V gene, CDR1 is SNHLY and CDR2 is FYNNEI. With 6 bases removed from V and 0 bases from J, the gap between germline ends came to 8 bases. The DNA of the CDR3 is TGTGCCAGCAGGTGGGTGATGAACACTGAAGCTTTCTTT. Amino acids: CASRWVMNTEAFF.

This clonotype has ten or more counts. The V gene is TRBV7-9, the J gene TRBJ2-3; possibly TRBD1 for D (6 bases). Germline V gives CDR1 SEHNR, CDR2 FQNEAQ (reference sequence). The CDR3 is made up of 15 amino acids. Trimming took off 5 bases at V and 1 base at J, with 13 bases between the two ends. CDR3 sequence: CASSLRQDRTDTQYF. The CDR3 coding sequence is TGTGCCAGCAGCCTCAGACAGGACCGCACAGATACGCAGTATTTT.

The chain has TRBV9 and TRBJ1-2, with D possibly being TRBD1 (6 bases). The V and J ends lost 0 bases and 4 bases respectively, with 13 bases between them. Germline V gene data show CDR1 as SGDLS and CDR2 as YYNGEE. The CDR3 totals 15 residues. In DNA form, the CDR3 reads TGTGCCAGCAGCGTAGAATCTCAGGGGACCTATGGCTACACCTTC. Translating it yields CASSVESQGTYGYTF.

CDR3 region: CASSLSAGVPQYF. The CDR3 DNA follows: TGTGCCAGCAGCTTGTCAGCGGGAGTTCCGCAGTATTTT. The chain links TRBV5-6 to TRBJ2-3, with TRBD2 matching 8 bases. This CDR3 is built from 13 residues. V trimming: 1 base; J trimming: 10 bases; junction bases outside the gene matches: 5. The germline V gene has CDR1 SGHDT and CDR2 YYEEEE.

The chain links TRBV24-1 to TRBJ1-5; 9 bases agree with TRBD1. The CDR3 extends over 18 amino acids. The germline V gene has CDR1 KGHDR and CDR2 SFDVKD. J lost 0 bases, V lost 4 bases, and 9 bases had no gene match. DNA of the CDR3: TGTGCCACCAGTGACACCGGGACAGGGTACGGTAGCAATCAGCCCCAGCATTTT. Protein: CATSDTGTGYGSNQPQHF.

This clonotype was observed many times. V usage is TRBV30 and J usage is TRBJ2-7, with a possible D match to TRBD1 (5 bases). CDR3 length: 14 amino acids. The V and J ends lost 1 base and 1 base respectively, with 11 bases between them. Germline lookup yields CDR1 GTSNPN and CDR2 SVGIG (reference sequence). The CDR3 DNA follows: TGTGCCTGGAGTGGCGACAGTAGTTCCTACGAGCAGTACTTC. It specifies CAWSGDSSSYEQYF. Full variable domain (remainder filled in from reference TRBV30 and TRBJ2-7): SQTIHQWPATLVQPVGSPLSLECTVEGTSNPNLYWYRQAAGRGLQLLFYSVGIGQISSEVPQNLSASRPQDRQFILSSKKLLLSDSGFYLCAWSGDSSSYEQYFGPGTRLTVT.

This clonotype was seen ten or more times. V usage is TRBV27 and J usage is TRBJ1-1; 10 bases agree with TRBD1. The CDR3 extends over 17 amino acids. Germline values: CDR1 MNHEY, CDR2 SMNVEV (reference sequence). After removal of 8 bases from V and 5 bases from J, the junction contained 17 bases not matched to a gene. The CDR3 nucleotides read TGTGCCAGCCGACCTCTGACAGGGGGCGAAGGTTTGACTGAAGCTTTCTTT. Translated, it gives CASRPLTGGEGLTEAFF.

This clonotype turned up a few times. V and J are TRBV15 and TRBJ2-1, with D perhaps TRBD1 (5 bases). Germline CDR1 reads LNHNV; CDR2 reads YYDKDF (reference sequence). This CDR3 has 12 residues. V lost 3 bases and J lost 8, with 8 bases in between. CDR3 sequence: CATSRLGDEQFF. CDR3 in DNA: TGTGCCACCAGCAGGTTAGGGGATGAGCAGTTCTTC.

This clonotype was detected only a few times. The V and J genes are TRBV7-9 and TRBJ2-2; 7 bases agree with TRBD2. The CDR3 length is 15 residues. Trimming removed 4 bases from V and 1 base from J; junction bases left unmatched: 3. Germline values: CDR1 SEHNR, CDR2 FQNEAQ (reference sequence). Here the CDR3 reads CASSSSGENTGELFF. DNA of the CDR3: TGTGCCAGCAGCTCTAGCGGAGAGAACACCGGGGAGCTGTTTTTT.

This clonotype showed up many times. V is TRBV29-1 and J is TRBJ1-2; weak D call: TRBD1 (5 bases). V was shortened by 6 bases and J by 4 bases, with 18 bases between the two germline ends. The CDR3 is 14 residues long. CDR1 and CDR2 from the germline V gene are SQVTM and ANQGSEA. In DNA, the CDR3 is TGCAGCGTCCCCATCCAGGGTCCCAGCTATGGCTACACCTTC. Translation gives CSVPIQGPSYGYTF.

At least ten counts were recorded for this clonotype. The gene calls are TRBV28 and TRBJ1-4; TRBD1 is a possible D gene (6 bases). The CDR3 runs to 16 residues. The V end lost 4 bases, the J end lost 4 bases, and 16 bases lay between the germline ends. Germline V CDR1 and CDR2: MDHEN, SYDVKM. The CDR3 region has the DNA TGTGCCAGCAGTTCGATCAGGGGAATGGGTAATGAAAAACTGTTTTTT. This gives the protein CASSSIRGMGNEKLFF.

The gene calls are TRBV5-8 and TRBJ2-2; D might be TRBD2 (7 bases). V was trimmed by 0 bases and J by 9 bases, leaving 15 bases between them. In germline, CDR1 is SGHTS, CDR2 YDEGEE. CDR3 length: 15 amino acids. CDR3 amino acids: CASSLARGSGRELFF. Written as DNA, the CDR3 is TGTGCCAGCAGCTTGGCAAGGGGGAGCGGGAGGGAGCTGTTTTTT.

The chain recombines TRBV12-3 or TRBV12-4 with TRBJ2-1, with TRBD2 matching over 10 bases. The CDR3 totals 15 residues. Germline trimming cut 3 bases from V and 9 bases from J; bases unmatched to any gene: 8. The CDR3 DNA is TGTGCCAGCAGTTTCAGCGGGAGGGGTTTTCGTGAGCAGTTCTTC. Protein: CASSFSGRGFREQFF.

Many counts were recorded for this clonotype. The chain couples TRBV29-1 to TRBJ2-7, with TRBD2 matching over 8 bases. Germline lookup yields CDR1 SQVTM and CDR2 ANQGSEA. Losses at the gene ends were 5 bases for V and 5 bases for J; bases not matched to a gene: 11. This CDR3 is 14 amino acids long. CDR3 in DNA: TGCAGCGTTTCTGCGGGGAGCGGGGGAGACGAGCAGTACTTC. Residues: CSVSAGSGGDEQYF.

There are many counts of this clonotype. The chain carries TRBV2 and TRBJ2-5, with no clear D. V lost 4 bases and J 5 bases, leaving 8 bases between the germline ends. There are 12 residues in the CDR3. Germline CDR1 reads SNHLY; CDR2 reads FYNNEI. The CDR3 region has the DNA TGTGCCAGCAGTGTGTCGTTGGAGACCCAGTACTTC. This gives the protein CASSVSLETQYF.

The chain links TRBV6-1 to TRBJ2-6; D is perhaps TRBD1 (6 bases). This CDR3 has 14 residues. Deletions cut 8 bases from V and 1 base from J, with 9 bases between. Germline V CDR1 and CDR2: MNHNS, SASEGT. Here the CDR3 reads CASGQPSGANVLTF. Written as DNA, the CDR3 is TGTGCCAGCGGACAGCCTTCTGGGGCCAACGTCCTGACTTTC.

To note about this clonotype: A much larger clone sits a single nucleotide away, making a read error possible. The V gene is TRBV20-1, the J gene TRBJ2-2, with a weak D call TRBD2 (6 bases). This CDR3 has 13 amino acids. The germline CDR1 and CDR2 sequences are DFQATT and SNEGSKA (reference sequence). The CDR3 protein is CSAEAKSTGGLFF. DNA of the CDR3: TGCAGTGCTGAAGCGAAGAGCACCGGGGGGCTGTTTTTT.

This clonotype was recorded at least ten times. This chain links TRBV3-1 with TRBJ2-1; D may be TRBD2 (6 bases). CDR1 and CDR2 from the germline V gene are LGHDT and YNNKEL (reference sequence). This CDR3 is 17 amino acids long. V dropped 0 bases and J dropped 8 bases, with 20 bases sitting between them. The CDR3 is CASSQDRRAAFRDEQFF. The CDR3 DNA is TGTGCCAGCAGCCAAGATCGGAGGGCCGCGTTCCGCGATGAGCAGTTCTTC.

This clonotype was observed at least ten times. V gene TRBV19 combines with J gene TRBJ1-6, with TRBD1 identical over 9 bases. Germline trimming cut 5 bases from V and 6 bases from J; bases unmatched to any gene: 8. CDR1 is LNHDA and CDR2 is SQIVND in the germline V gene (reference sequence). The CDR3 is made up of 16 amino acids. In nucleotides, the CDR3 is TGTGCCAGTAGTTCATCGCTGACAGGGGGTAATTCACCCCTCCACTTT. It translates to CASSSSLTGGNSPLHF.

The sample holds a few counts of this clonotype. The gene calls are TRBV4-2 and TRBJ2-3, with 8 bases lining up with TRBD2. The CDR3 is made up of 18 amino acids. With V trimmed by 0 bases and J by 0 bases, 8 bases remained unmatched. CDR1 is LGHNA, CDR2 YNFKEQ, per germline. The DNA of the CDR3 is TGTGCCAGCAGCCAAGATCAGGCTAGCGGGCCTAGCACAGATACGCAGTATTTT. Its translation: CASSQDQASGPSTDTQYF.

This clonotype was recorded many times. The chain joins TRBV28 to TRBJ2-3; 10 bases align to TRBD1. The CDR3 totals 18 residues. Germline V lookup: CDR1 MDHEN, CDR2 SYDVKM. Trimming removed 1 base from V and 5 bases from J; junction bases left unmatched: 12. The CDR3 DNA is TGTGCCAGCAGTTTATCTGGGTATCGGGACAGGGGAATAGATACGCAGTATTTT. Amino acids: CASSLSGYRDRGIDTQYF.

This chain joins TRBV6-2 or TRBV6-3 and TRBJ2-7; D is perhaps TRBD2 (6 bases). This CDR3 is 13 amino acids long. V was trimmed by 6 bases and J by 6 bases, leaving 15 bases between them. CDR1 is MNHEY and CDR2 is SVGEGT in the germline V gene. In DNA form, the CDR3 reads TGTGCCAGCAGCGGAGGGCCGTTATCCGAGCAGTACTTC. This sequence encodes CASSGGPLSEQYF.

The chain employs TRBV18 and TRBJ1-5, with unresolved D. CDR3 length: 13 residues. The V gene lost 2 bases and the J gene lost 4 bases, with 6 bases spanning the gap. The germline CDR1 and CDR2 sequences are KGHSH and LQKENI. CDR3 protein: CASSPFDNQPQHF. In DNA, the CDR3 is TGTGCCAGCTCACCATTTGATAATCAGCCCCAGCATTTT.

The CDR3 nucleotides read TGTGCCAGCAGAACCCCCGGGACTAGCGGGACCGAGCAGTACTTC. Amino acids: CASRTPGTSGTEQYF. This sequence joins TRBV7-9 and TRBJ2-7; 13 bases fit TRBD2. V lost 6 bases, J lost 6 bases, and 8 bases stayed unmatched. Germline CDR1 and CDR2: SEHNR and FQNEAQ (reference sequence). The CDR3 is 15 residues long.

This clonotype was counted ten times or more. V gene TRBV6-2 or TRBV6-3 combines with J gene TRBJ2-2; 7 nucleotides align to TRBD1. Unmatched junction bases numbered 8, after V lost 8 bases and J lost 8 bases. Germline CDR1 MNHEY, CDR2 SVGEGT. The CDR3 runs to 13 residues. Here the CDR3 DNA reads TGTGCCAGCGCCTTAGACAGGGCTGGGGAGCTGTTTTTT. It encodes CASALDRAGELFF.

This clonotype was counted a few times. This chain joins TRBV24-1 and TRBJ2-2, with TRBD2 as a possible D gene (6 bases). This CDR3 region has 15 residues. Germline V gives CDR1 KGHDR, CDR2 SFDVKD. V lost 3 bases, J lost 5 bases, and 12 bases lay in between. The CDR3 nucleotides read TGTGCCACCAGTGATGAAAACGGGGGAACCGGGGAGCTGTTTTTT. The encoded protein is CATSDENGGTGELFF.

The V call is TRBV6-4, the J call TRBJ1-2, with 8 positions matching TRBD1. This CDR3 contains 12 residues. J gave up 12 bases and V 4 bases, and 7 bases lay outside the gene matches. Germline CDR1 is MRHNA and CDR2 is SNTAGT. The CDR3 sequence: CASSVQDREDTF. CDR3 coding DNA: TGTGCCAGCAGTGTCCAGGACAGGGAAGACACCTTC.